What follows is one T cell receptor (beta chain) and its context. This sample was included in a study of sequential checkpoint blockade in melanoma. Study as a whole: Each arm's sequence ended with maintenance nivolumab.

The sample's treatment: randomized to nivolumab then ipilimumab (arm A) or the reverse (arm B). Sequencing used immunoSEQ multiplex PCR; TCRdb keeps in-frame clones, though not all of them. This table has thousands of clones, around 50% appearing once. The germline CDR1 and CDR2 sequences are SGHTA and FQGNSA. Trimming cost V 1 base and J 7 bases; bases outside gene matches: 16. The CDR3 length is 18 residues. This clonotype was obtained from a human donor with melanoma. This specimen was CD8+ T cells sorted from blood (inferred from file names), taken from a patient given nivolumab and ipilimumab in sequence. The chain has TRBV7-2 and TRBJ1-2, with 9 bases aligning to TRBD1. The CDR3 loop is CASSLEPAALQGAIGYTF. CDR3 nucleotides: TGTGCCAGCAGCTTAGAGCCAGCAGCCTTACAGGGGGCGATTGGCTACACCTTC.